The sequence of this T cell receptor (beta chain) was determined in a study of CD4 T cells in relation to SARS-CoV-2 and coronaviruses. Overall study: Shared crossreactive spike epitopes were mapped to their HLA restriction.

V lost 3 bases and J 6 bases, leaving 11 bases between the germline ends. Per the germline V gene, CDR1 is SGHNT and CDR2 is YYREEE (reference sequence). The CDR3 sequence is 13 residues long. Assay used: immunoSEQ multiplex PCR; TCRdb lists only in-frame clones, some missing. The sample gives approximately 37,000 clones, approximately 85% of which show up once; 3% to 3.5% is in the top ten. Note on this clone: What it binds is unknown.

Study-level points and caveats: The cross-reactivity analysis covered only spike protein, not other viral proteins.

The chain recombines TRBV5-4 with TRBJ2-3; no reliable D call. The sequenced material came from memory CD4+ T cells from PBMCs. The TCR originated in an adult with COVID-19. DNA of the CDR3: TGTGCCAGCAGCTCAAAGGCCGGGGATACGCAGTATTTT. This encodes CASSSKAGDTQYF. Drawing the rest from reference TRBV5-4 and TRBJ2-3, the complete variable domain is ETGVTQSPTHLIKTRGQQVTLRCSSQSGHNTVSWYQQALGQGPQFIFQYYREEENGRGNFPPRFSGLQFPNYSSELNVNALELDDSALYLCASSSKAGDTQYFGPGTRLTVL.